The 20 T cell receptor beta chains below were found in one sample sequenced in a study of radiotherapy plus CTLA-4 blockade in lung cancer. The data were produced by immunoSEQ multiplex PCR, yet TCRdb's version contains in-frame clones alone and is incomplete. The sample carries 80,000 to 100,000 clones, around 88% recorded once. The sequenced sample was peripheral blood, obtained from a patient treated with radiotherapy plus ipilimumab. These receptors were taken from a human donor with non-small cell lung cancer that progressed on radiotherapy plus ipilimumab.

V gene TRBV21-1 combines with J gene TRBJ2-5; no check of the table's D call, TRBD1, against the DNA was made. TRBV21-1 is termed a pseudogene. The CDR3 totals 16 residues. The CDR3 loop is CASSKGQGQWEETQYF. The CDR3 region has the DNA TGTGCCAGCAGCAAAGGACAGGGACAATGGGAAGAGACCCAGTACTTC.

CDR3 protein: CASSLDGQNIQYF. CDR3 nucleotides: TGCGCCAGCAGCTTGGACGGGCAAAACATTCAGTACTTC. The chain recombines TRBV5-1 with TRBJ2-4; D gene ambiguous. The CDR3 has 13 residues. The V gene's germline CDR1 is SGHRS and CDR2 YFSETQ. V was cut by 0 bases and J by 5 bases, with 6 bases left in between.

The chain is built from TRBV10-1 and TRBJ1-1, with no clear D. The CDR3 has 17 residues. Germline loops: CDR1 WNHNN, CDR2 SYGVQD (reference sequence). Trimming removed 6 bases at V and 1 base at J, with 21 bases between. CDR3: CASSDGILGGKNTEAFF. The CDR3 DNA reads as TGCGCCAGCAGCGACGGAATTCTAGGCGGTAAGAACACTGAAGCTTTCTTT.

CDR3 in amino acids: CASSESPLGYTF. The DNA for the CDR3 is TGTGCCAGCAGTGAAAGTCCTCTTGGCTACACCTTC. The chain is built from TRBV6-1 and TRBJ1-2, with D unresolved. Per germline, CDR1 MNHNS and CDR2 SASEGT. V gave up 2 bases and J gave up 7 bases, with 8 bases separating them. The CDR3 is 12 residues long.

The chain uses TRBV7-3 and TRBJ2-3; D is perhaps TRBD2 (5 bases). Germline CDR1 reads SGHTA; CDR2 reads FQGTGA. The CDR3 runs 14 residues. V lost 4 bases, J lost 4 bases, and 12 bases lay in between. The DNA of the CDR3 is TGTGCCAGCAGCTACGGGGTCCTGGCAGATACGCAGTATTTT. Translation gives CASSYGVLADTQYF.

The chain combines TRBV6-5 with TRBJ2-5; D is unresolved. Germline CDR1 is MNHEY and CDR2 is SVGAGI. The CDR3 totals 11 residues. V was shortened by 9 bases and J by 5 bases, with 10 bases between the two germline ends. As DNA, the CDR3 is TGTGCCAGTTGGTTTGGGGAGACCCAGTACTTC. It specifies CASWFGETQYF.

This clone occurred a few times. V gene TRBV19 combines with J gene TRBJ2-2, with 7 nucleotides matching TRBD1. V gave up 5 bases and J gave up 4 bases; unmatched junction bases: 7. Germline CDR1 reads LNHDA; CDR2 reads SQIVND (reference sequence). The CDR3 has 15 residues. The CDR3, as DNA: TGTGCCAGTAGTTCTGGACAGGTTATCACCGGGGAGCTGTTTTTT. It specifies CASSSGQVITGELFF. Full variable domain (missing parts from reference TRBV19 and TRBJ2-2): DGGITQSPKYLFRKEGQNVTLSCEQNLNHDAMYWYRQDPGQGLRLIYYSQIVNDFQKGDIAEGYSVSREKKESFPLTVTSAQKNPTAFYLCASSSGQVITGELFFGEGSRLTVL.

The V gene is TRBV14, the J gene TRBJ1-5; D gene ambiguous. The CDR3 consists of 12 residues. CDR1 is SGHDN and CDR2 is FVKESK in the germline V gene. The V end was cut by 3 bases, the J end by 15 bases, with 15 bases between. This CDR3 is CASSHPRSPMHF. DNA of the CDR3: TGTGCCAGCAGCCACCCGAGGAGCCCCATGCATTTT.

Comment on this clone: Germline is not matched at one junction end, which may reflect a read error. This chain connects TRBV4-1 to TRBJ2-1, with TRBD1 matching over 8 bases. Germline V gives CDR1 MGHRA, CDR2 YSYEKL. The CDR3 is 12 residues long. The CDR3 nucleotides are TGCGCCAGCAGCCGGGGAGAGGGACAGGTCCTCTTC. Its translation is CASSRGEGQVLF.

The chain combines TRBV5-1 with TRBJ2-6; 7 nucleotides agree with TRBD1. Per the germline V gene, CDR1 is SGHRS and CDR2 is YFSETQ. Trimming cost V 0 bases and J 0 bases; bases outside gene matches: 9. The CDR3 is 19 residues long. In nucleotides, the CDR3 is TGCGCCAGCAGCTTGGCCGACAGGGTATCCTCCTCTGGGGCCAACGTCCTGACTTTC. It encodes CASSLADRVSSSGANVLTF.

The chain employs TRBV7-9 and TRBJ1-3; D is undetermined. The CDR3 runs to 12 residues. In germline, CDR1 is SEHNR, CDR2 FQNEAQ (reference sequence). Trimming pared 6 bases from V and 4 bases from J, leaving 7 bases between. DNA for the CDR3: TGTGCCAGCAGAGCAGCGGGAAACACCATATATTTT. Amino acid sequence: CASRAAGNTIYF.

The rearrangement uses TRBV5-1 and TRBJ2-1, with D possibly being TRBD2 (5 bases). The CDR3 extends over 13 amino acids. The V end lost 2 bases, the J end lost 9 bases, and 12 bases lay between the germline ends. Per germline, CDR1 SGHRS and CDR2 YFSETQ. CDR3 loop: CASSFSTSAEQFF. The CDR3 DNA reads TGCGCCAGCAGCTTCTCTACTAGTGCTGAGCAGTTCTTC.

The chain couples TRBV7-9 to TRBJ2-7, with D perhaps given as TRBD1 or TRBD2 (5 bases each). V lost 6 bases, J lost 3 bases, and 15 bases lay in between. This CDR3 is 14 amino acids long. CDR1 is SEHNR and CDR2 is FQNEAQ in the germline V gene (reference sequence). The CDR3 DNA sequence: TGTGCCAGCAGACTGACCGGGGCCGACTACGAGCAGTACTTC. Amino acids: CASRLTGADYEQYF.

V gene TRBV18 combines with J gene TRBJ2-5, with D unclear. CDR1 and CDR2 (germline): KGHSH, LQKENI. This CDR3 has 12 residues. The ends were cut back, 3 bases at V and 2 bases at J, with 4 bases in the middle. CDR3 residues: CASSPKQETQYF. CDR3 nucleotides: TGTGCCAGCTCACCGAAACAAGAGACCCAGTACTTC.

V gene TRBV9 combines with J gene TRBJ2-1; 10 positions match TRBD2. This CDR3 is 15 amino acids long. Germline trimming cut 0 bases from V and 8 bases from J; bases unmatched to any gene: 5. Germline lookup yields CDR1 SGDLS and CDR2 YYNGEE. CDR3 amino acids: CASSVVAGGGDEQFF. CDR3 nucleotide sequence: TGTGCCAGCAGCGTAGTAGCGGGAGGTGGTGATGAGCAGTTCTTC.

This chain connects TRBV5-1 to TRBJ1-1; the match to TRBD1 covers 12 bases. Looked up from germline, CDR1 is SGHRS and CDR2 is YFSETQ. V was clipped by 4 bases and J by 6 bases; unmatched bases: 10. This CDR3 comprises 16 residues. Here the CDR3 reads CASSQPPGTGGSEAFF. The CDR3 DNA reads TGCGCCAGCAGCCAACCGCCCGGGACAGGGGGCTCTGAAGCTTTCTTT.

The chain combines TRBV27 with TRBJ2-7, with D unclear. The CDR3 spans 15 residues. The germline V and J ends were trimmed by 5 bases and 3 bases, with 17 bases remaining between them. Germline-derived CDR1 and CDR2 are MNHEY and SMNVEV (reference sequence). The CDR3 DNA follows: TGTGCCAGCAGTGCAAGAACCGGGCCTAACTACGAGCAGTACTTC. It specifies CASSARTGPNYEQYF.

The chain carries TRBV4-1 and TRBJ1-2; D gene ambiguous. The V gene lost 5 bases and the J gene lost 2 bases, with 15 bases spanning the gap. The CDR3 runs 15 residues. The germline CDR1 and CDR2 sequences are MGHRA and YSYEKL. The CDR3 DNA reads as TGCGCCAGCAGCTTCCGGTTTGACTGGAACTATGGCTACACCTTC. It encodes CASSFRFDWNYGYTF.

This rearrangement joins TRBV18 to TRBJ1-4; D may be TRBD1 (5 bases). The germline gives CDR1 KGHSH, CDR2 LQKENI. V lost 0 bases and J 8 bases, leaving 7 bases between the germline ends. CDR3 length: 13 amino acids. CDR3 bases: TGTGCCAGCTCACCACCAGGGGTAGAAAAACTGTTTTTT. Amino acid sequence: CASSPPGVEKLFF.

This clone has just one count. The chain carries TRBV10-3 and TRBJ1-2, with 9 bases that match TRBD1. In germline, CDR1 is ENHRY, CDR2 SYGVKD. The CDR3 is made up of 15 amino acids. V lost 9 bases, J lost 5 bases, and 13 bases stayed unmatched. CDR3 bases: TGTGCCATTCTACATAGGACACAGGGGGCTTATGGCTACACCTTC. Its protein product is CAILHRTQGAYGYTF.